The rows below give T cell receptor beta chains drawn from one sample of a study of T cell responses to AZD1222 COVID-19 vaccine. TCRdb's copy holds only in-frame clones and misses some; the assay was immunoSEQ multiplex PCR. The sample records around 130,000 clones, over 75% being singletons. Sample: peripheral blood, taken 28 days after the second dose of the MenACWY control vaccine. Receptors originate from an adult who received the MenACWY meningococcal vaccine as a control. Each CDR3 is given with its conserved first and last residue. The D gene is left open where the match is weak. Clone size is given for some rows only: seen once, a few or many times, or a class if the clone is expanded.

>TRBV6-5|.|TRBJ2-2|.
CASSYDSYTGELFF
TGTGCCAGCAGTTACGACAGCTACACCGGGGAGCTGTTTTTT
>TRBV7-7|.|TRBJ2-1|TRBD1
CASSLTGGTYNEQFF
TGTGCCAGCAGCTTGACAGGGGGCACCTACAATGAGCAGTTCTTC
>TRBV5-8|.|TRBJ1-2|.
CASSFRQGIPSNYGYTF
TGTGCCAGCAGCTTTCGGCAGGGGATCCCCTCTAACTATGGCTACACCTTC
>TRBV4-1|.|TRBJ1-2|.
CASSQDQGKTYGYTF
TGCGCCAGCAGCCAAGATCAGGGGAAAACCTATGGCTACACCTTC
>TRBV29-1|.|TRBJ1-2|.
CSVEDLLGLDGYTF
TGCAGCGTTGAAGATCTTCTGGGACTCGATGGCTACACCTTC
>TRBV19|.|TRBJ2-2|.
CASSIGLGGTGELFF
TGTGCCAGTAGTATTGGCCTGGGGGGCACCGGGGAGCTGTTTTTT
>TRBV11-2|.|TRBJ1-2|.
CASSLTDGYGYTF
TGTGCCAGCAGCTTGACAGACGGCTATGGCTACACCTTC
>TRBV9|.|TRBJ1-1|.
CASSPTIAPRVF
TGTGCCAGCAGTCCCACCATCGCCCCAAGGGTCTTT
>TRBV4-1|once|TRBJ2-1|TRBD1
CASSHPDRGPYNEQFF
TGCGCCAGCAGCCACCCCGACAGGGGCCCCTACAATGAGCAGTTCTTC
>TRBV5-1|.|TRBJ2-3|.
CASSSALTDTQYF
TGCGCCAGCAGCTCAGCCCTCACAGATACGCAGTATTTT
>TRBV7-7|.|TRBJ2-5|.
CASSQGYQETQYF
TGTGCCAGCAGCCAAGGGTACCAAGAGACCCAGTACTTC
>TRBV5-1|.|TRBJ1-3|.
CASSFYQLTGVPGSGNTIYF
.
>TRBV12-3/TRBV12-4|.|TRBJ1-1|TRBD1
CASRGQGNTEAFF
TGTGCCAGCAGAGGACAGGGGAACACTGAAGCTTTCTTT
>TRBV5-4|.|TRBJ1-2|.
CASSFKGSYGYTF
TGTGCCAGCAGCTTCAAGGGTAGCTATGGCTACACCTTC
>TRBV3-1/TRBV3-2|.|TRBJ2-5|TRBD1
CASGRTGKETQYF
TGTGCCAGCGGTCGGACAGGCAAAGAGACCCAGTACTTC
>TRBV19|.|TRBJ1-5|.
CASSIAPAGPDQPQHF
TGTGCCAGTAGTATAGCTCCAGCGGGTCCTGATCAGCCCCAGCATTTT
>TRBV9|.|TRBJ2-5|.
CASSVGLHKETQYF
TGTGCCAGCAGCGTAGGACTCCACAAGGAGACCCAGTACTTC
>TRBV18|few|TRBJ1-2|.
CASSQIHTKSYGYTF
TGTGCCAGCTCACAAATTCACACGAAATCCTATGGCTACACCTTC
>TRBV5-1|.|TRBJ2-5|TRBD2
CASSLFPGLAPETQYF
TGCGCCAGCAGCTTGTTTCCGGGACTAGCCCCAGAGACCCAGTACTTC
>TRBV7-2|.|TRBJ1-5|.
CASSPTGRMTRSNQPQHF
TGTGCCAGCAGCCCTACGGGGCGAATGACGCGGAGCAATCAGCCCCAGCATTTT
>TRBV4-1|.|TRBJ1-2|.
CALSRPTTNFGGDGYTF
TGCGCCCTCAGCCGACCTACTACAAACTTCGGGGGAGATGGCTACACCTTC
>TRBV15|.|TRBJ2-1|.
CATSRDMERMQFF
TGTGCCACCAGCAGAGATATGGAACGAATGCAGTTCTTC
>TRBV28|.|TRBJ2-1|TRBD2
CASSPVAGSSYNEQFF
TGTGCCAGCAGCCCAGTAGCGGGGAGCTCCTACAATGAGCAGTTCTTC
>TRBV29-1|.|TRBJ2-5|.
CSEADSLQETQYF
TGCAGCGAGGCGGACAGTTTACAAGAGACCCAGTACTTC
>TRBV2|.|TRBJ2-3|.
CASMGTSTDTQYF
TGTGCCAGCATGGGTACTAGCACAGATACGCAGTATTTT
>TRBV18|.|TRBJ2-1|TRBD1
CASSPGAGGVNEQFF
TGTGCCAGCTCACCCGGGGCAGGGGGCGTGAATGAGCAGTTCTTC
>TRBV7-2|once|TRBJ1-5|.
CASSYLGRSNQPQHF
TGTGCCAGCAGCTACTTGGGACGGAGCAATCAGCCCCAGCATTTT
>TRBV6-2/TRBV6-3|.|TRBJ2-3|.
CASSYWRVREDTQYF
TGTGCCAGCAGTTACTGGAGGGTGCGTGAAGATACGCAGTATTTT
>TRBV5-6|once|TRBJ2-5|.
CASSYGETQYF
TGTGCCAGCAGCTATGGCGAGACCCAGTACTTC
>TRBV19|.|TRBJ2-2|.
CASTWGRELFF
TGTGCCAGTACGTGGGGCCGGGAGCTGTTTTTT
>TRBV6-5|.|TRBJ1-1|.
CASSPKGNTEAFF
TGTGCCAGCAGTCCAAAAGGTAACACTGAAGCTTTCTTT
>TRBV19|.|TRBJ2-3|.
CASSRGVRTDTQYF
TGTGCCAGTTCACGGGGTGTACGCACAGATACGCAGTATTTT
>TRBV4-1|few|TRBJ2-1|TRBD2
CASSQGLAGEGGAYNEQFF
TGCGCCAGCAGCCAGGGACTAGCGGGAGAGGGGGGCGCCTACAATGAGCAGTTCTTC
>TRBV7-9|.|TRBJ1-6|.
CASSLPPGSPYNSPLHF
TGTGCCAGCAGCTTACCCCCCGGGAGCCCCTATAATTCACCCCTCCACTTT
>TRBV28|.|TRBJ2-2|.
CASNWGNTGELFF
TGTGCCAGCAATTGGGGGAACACCGGGGAGCTGTTTTTT
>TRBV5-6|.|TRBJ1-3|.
CASSLGLFFGNTIYF
TGTGCCAGCAGCTTGGGACTTTTTTTTGGAAACACCATATATTTT
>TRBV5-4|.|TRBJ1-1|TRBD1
CASSEDRGRTEAFF
TGTGCCAGCAGCGAAGACAGGGGGCGGACTGAAGCTTTCTTT
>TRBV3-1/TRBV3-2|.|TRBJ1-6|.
CASSQGQAYNSPLHF
TGTGCCAGCAGCCAAGGACAGGCTTATAATTCACCCCTCCACTTT
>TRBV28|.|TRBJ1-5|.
CASISADSNQPQHF
TGTGCCAGCATTTCGGCAGATAGCAATCAGCCCCAGCATTTT
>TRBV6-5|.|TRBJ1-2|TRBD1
CASSYLGTEEYGYTF
TGTGCCAGCAGTTACCTAGGGACAGAGGAGTATGGCTACACCTTC
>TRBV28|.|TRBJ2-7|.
CASSSFSGTGSYEQYF
TGTGCCAGCAGTAGCTTTTCGGGGACGGGTTCCTACGAGCAGTACTTC
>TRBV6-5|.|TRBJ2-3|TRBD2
CASSPREFGTDTQYF
TGTGCCAGCAGTCCGCGGGAGTTCGGCACAGATACGCAGTATTTT
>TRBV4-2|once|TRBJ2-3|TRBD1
CASSHVTGGGTDTQYF
TGTGCCAGCAGCCACGTAACAGGGGGCGGCACAGATACGCAGTATTTT